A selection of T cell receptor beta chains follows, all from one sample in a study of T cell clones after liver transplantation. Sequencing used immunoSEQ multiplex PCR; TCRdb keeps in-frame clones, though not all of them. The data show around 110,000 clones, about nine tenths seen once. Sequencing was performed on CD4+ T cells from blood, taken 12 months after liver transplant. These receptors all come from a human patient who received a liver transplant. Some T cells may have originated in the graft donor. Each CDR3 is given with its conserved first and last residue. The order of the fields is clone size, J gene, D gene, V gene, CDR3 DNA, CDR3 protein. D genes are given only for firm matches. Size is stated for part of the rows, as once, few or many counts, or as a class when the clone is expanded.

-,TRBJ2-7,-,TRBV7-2,TGTGCCAGCAGCCCCAGTAGACGCGAGCAGTACTTC,CASSPSRREQYF
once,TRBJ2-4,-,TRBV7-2,TGTGCCAGCAGCTTAGAAGCGGCCATTCAGTACTTC,CASSLEAAIQYF
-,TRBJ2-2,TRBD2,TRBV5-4,TGTGCCAGCAGCCGGGGGAAGCGGGAGAGTGGGGAGCTGTTTTTT,CASSRGKRESGELFF
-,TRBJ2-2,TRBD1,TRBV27,TGTGCCAGCAGCTACGGACAGGGGAAGGGTACCGGGGAGCTGTTTTTT,CASSYGQGKGTGELFF
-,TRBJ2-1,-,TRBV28,TGTGCCAGCGGAATAGGGGCACACAATGAGCAGTTCTTC,CASGIGAHNEQFF
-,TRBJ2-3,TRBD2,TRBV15,TGTGCCACCTTAGCGGGAGGGCCCTCGGATACGCAGTATTTT,CATLAGGPSDTQYF
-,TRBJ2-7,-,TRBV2,TGTGCCAGCAGTGTCGTCAGGAGCTCCTACGAGCAGTACTTC,CASSVVRSSYEQYF
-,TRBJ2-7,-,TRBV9,TGTGCCAGCAGCATAAGGGAGTCGTCGGGATCGGACGAGCAGTACTTC,CASSIRESSGSDEQYF
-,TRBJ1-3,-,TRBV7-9,TGTGCCAGCAGCTTAGATGGCCCAGGGCTTTCTGGAAACACCATATATTTT,CASSLDGPGLSGNTIYF
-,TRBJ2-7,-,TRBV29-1,TGCAGCGTTTTTGGGGAGGCAGGGGGATTCGAGCAGTACTTC,CSVFGEAGGFEQYF
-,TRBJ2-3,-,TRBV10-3,TGTGCCATCAGTCAGGACACAGATACGCAGTATTTT,CAISQDTDTQYF
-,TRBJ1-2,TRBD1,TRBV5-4,TGTGCCAGCAGCCCGCCAGGGGGCGCGGGGAACTATGGCTACACCTTC,CASSPPGGAGNYGYTF
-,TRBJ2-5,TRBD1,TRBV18,TGTGCCAGCTCACCGACAGGGGCGGGGGAGACCCAGTACTTC,CASSPTGAGETQYF
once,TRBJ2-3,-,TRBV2,TGTGCCAGCAGTGAAGCGGGGACTAGCACAGATACGCAGTATTTT,CASSEAGTSTDTQYF
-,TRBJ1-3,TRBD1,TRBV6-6,TGTGCCAGCAGTTTTAAGGGGGCGAACTCTGGAAACACCATATATTTT,CASSFKGANSGNTIYF
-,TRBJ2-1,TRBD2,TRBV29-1,TGCAGCGTTGGAGGAGGGGCCGGGACTAAGCAGTTCTTC,CSVGGGAGTKQFF
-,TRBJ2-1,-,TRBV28,TGTGCCAGCAGGAGCGGACCCTCCTACAATGAGCAGTTCTTC,CASRSGPSYNEQFF
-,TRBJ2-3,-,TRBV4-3,TGCGCCAGCAGCCAAGGGGCTAGAGGCAGCACAGATACGCAGTATTTT,CASSQGARGSTDTQYF
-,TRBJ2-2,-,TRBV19,TGTGCCAGTAGGCCCGGGACATTCGGGCCCGGGGAGCTGTTTTTT,CASRPGTFGPGELFF
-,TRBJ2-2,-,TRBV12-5,TGTGCTAGTGGTTTGTTGACAGGCGGACAGAGGGCCGGGGAGCTGTTTTTT,CASGLLTGGQRAGELFF
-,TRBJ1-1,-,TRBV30,TGTGCCTGGATCCTCCCTCGAACAAGAATCGAAGCTTTCTTT,CAWILPRTRIEAFF
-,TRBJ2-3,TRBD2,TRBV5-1,TGCGCCAGCAGCTGGGCCGGGACTAGCGGGAGGAGCACAGATACGCAGTATTTT,CASSWAGTSGRSTDTQYF
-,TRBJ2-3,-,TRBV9,TGTGCCAGCAGCGTAGCATCGGGAGCTAGCACAGATACGCAGTATTTT,CASSVASGASTDTQYF
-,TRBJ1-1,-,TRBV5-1,TGCGCCAGCAGCCTGGAAGGGGGGCGGAAAACTGAAGCTTTCTTT,CASSLEGGRKTEAFF
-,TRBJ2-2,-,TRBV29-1,TGCAGCGTAGACAGAGGGGGAACCGGGGAGCTGTTTTTT,CSVDRGGTGELFF
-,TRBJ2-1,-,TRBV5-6,TGTGCCAGCAGTCGGGGGAATGAGCAGTTCTTC,CASSRGNEQFF
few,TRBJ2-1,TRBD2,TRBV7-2,TGTGCCAGCAGCTCCCTCAAACTAGCGGGACTATACAATGAGCAGTTCTTC,CASSSLKLAGLYNEQFF
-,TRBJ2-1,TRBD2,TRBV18,TGTGCCAGCTCACCACCGGGCGGGAGGAGGAGTGAGCAGTTCTTC,CASSPPGGRRSEQFF
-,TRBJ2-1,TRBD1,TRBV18,TGTGCCAGCTCACCGAGGACAGGGGCGATGGATGAGCAGTTCTTC,CASSPRTGAMDEQFF
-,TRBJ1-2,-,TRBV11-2,TGTGCCAGCACCTCGGGGCGGTCAGGCCTCGATGGCTACACCTTC,CASTSGRSGLDGYTF
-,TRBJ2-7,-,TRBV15,TGTGCCACCAGCAAAGGCCAACGCTACGAGCAGTACTTC,CATSKGQRYEQYF
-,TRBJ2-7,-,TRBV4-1,TGCGCCAGCAGCCAAGATCCAGGAGACTCCTACGAGCAGTACTTC,CASSQDPGDSYEQYF